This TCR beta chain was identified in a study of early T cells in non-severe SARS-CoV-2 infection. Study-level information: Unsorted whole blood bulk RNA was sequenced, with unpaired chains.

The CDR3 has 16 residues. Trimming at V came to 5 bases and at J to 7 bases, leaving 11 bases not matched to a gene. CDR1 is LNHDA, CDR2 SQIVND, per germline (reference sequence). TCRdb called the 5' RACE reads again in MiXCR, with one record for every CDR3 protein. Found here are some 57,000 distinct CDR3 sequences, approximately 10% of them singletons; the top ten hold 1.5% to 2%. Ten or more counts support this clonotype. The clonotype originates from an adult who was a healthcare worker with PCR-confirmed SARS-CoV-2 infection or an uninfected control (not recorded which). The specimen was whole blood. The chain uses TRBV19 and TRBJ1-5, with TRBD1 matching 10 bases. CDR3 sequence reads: CASSAQARGQGQPQHF. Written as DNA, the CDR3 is TGTGCCAGTAGTGCCCAAGCCCGGGGACAGGGGCAGCCCCAGCATTTT.